These 5 T cell receptor beta chains share one sample of origin, sequenced in a study of cytomegalovirus exposure and HLA in healthy donors. The PCR contained 60 Vbeta and 13 Jbeta primers. Libraries were prepared by immunoSEQ multiplex PCR; TCRdb keeps only in-frame clonotypes and omits some of them. This sample carries around 190,000 clones, 80% to 90% of them seen once, and the ten largest clones take around 1.2%. What was sequenced was PBMCs. The receptors originated from a girl aged 2 to 9 in good health and CMV-seropositive.

The rearrangement uses TRBV10-1 and TRBJ2-2; tentatively, D is TRBD1 (5 bases). CDR3 length: 16 residues. Trimming cost V 0 bases and J 1 base, with 9 bases left between them. Germline assignment: CDR1 WNHNN and CDR2 SYGVQD (reference sequence). The CDR3 region is CASSESGEENTGELFF. DNA of the CDR3: TGCGCCAGCAGTGAGTCAGGGGAAGAGAACACCGGGGAGCTGTTTTTT.

The V call is TRBV19, the J call TRBJ2-7, with D uncertain. This CDR3 spans 15 amino acids. V was trimmed by 2 bases and J by 2 bases, leaving 13 bases between them. CDR1 is LNHDA, CDR2 SQIVND, per germline (reference sequence). DNA of the CDR3: TGTGCCAGTAGTATAAGTTCAGGCGCTACCTACGAGCAGTACTTC. This sequence encodes CASSISSGATYEQYF.

This clone was found a few times. The chain recombines TRBV6-6 with TRBJ2-2; D unclear. There are 14 residues in the CDR3. Germline V gives CDR1 MNHNY, CDR2 SVGAGI (reference sequence). The germline V and J ends were trimmed by 7 bases and 1 base, with 10 bases remaining between them. CDR3 in amino acids: CASMFPLNTGELFF. CDR3 bases: TGTGCCAGCATGTTTCCCCTGAACACCGGGGAGCTGTTTTTT.

The chain carries TRBV7-3 and TRBJ1-1, with D maybe TRBD1 (5 bases). The CDR3 totals 13 residues. Trimming left V 5 bases short and J 6 bases short, with 13 bases between. Germline V gene lookup returns CDR1 SGHTA and CDR2 FQGTGA. The CDR3 here is CASSPGTLPEAFF. Here the CDR3 DNA reads TGTGCCAGCAGCCCCGGGACTCTTCCTGAAGCTTTCTTT.

V is TRBV5-4 and J is TRBJ1-2; the match to TRBD1 covers 8 bases. V shed 1 base, J shed 6 bases, and the junction held 8 bases outside the gene matches. The CDR3 loop spans 15 amino acids. Germline CDR1 SGHNT, CDR2 YYREEE (reference sequence). In DNA, the CDR3 is TGTGCCAGCAGCTTGTATGGCAGGGGGCAAGATGGCTACACCTTC. Translating it yields CASSLYGRGQDGYTF.